This TCR beta chain was captured in a study of shared clonotypes between healthy human individuals. General study findings and limits: The study found lower generation probabilities in non-shared clonotypes than in those shared by all four donors.

Sequencing used immunoSEQ multiplex PCR; TCRdb keeps in-frame clones, though not all of them. The sample records about 2.4 million clones, over 85% being singletons. The germline V gene encodes CDR1 SGHKS and CDR2 YYEKEE (reference sequence). Trimming took off 4 bases at V and 0 bases at J, with 14 bases between the two ends. The CDR3 is made up of 16 amino acids. Points on this clone: What it recognizes is unknown.

The chain is built from TRBV5-5 and TRBJ1-3; a possible D gene is TRBD1 (5 bases). Source material: naive CD4+ T cells from PBMCs. The subset: CD45RA+ positively selected. This receptor was identified in a man younger than 35 in good health. Some clones in this sample may be carry-over from other donors' samples. The CDR3 nucleotides are TGTGCCAGCAGCGGAGGCGGGACCGACTCTGGAAACACCATATATTTT. Protein product: CASSGGGTDSGNTIYF.